Listed below are T cell receptor beta chains from one sample, sequenced in a study of vaccination and CD4 T cells after COVID-19. No antigen has been identified for these receptors. TCRdb re-called the PCR reads with MiXCR, one entry per CDR3 protein. The sample holds 9,500 to 15,000 distinct CDR3 sequences, roughly 55% seen once. What was sequenced was CD4+ T cells from blood, cultured in vitro. Every receptor here comes from a human donor who had recovered from COVID-19. Both conserved end residues are part of each CDR3. D genes are given only for firm matches. Size tells how often a clone was seen (once, few, many) or the class of an expanded clone, and some rows leave it out.

.	TRBD1	TRBV30	TRBJ1-6	TGTGCCTGGGGCGGAGACAGGGATGACATATCACCCCTCCACTTT	CAWGGDRDDISPLHF
.	TRBD1	TRBV20-1	TRBJ1-1	TGCAGTGCTAGTCAAGAGACAGGGGCAAGGGCTGAAGCTTTCTTT	CSASQETGARAEAFF
.	.	TRBV19	TRBJ2-2	TGTGCCCCATGGGGGCAGATTTACACCGGGGAGCTGTTTTTT	CAPWGQIYTGELFF
.	.	TRBV27	TRBJ1-1	TGTGCCACCGCGACGCTGTCGAACACTGAAGCTTTCTTT	CATATLSNTEAFF
medium-sized	.	TRBV15	TRBJ2-3	TGTGCCACCAGCCCTCGACTAGTTCTTGATACGCAGTATTTT	CATSPRLVLDTQYF
.	.	TRBV27	TRBJ2-1	TGTGCCAGCACTCCGAGGGGCTCCTACAATGAGCAGTTCTTC	CASTPRGSYNEQFF
.	.	TRBV20-1	TRBJ2-2	TGCAGTGCTAGTCGATACAGGTCGAACACCGGGGAGCTGTTTTTT	CSASRYRSNTGELFF
.	.	TRBV4-1	TRBJ2-3	TGCGCCAGCAGCCACCGCACAGATACGCAGTATTTT	CASSHRTDTQYF
.	.	TRBV10-3	TRBJ2-5	TGTGCCATCAAGGGGGGGCAGGGGCAAGAGACCCAGTACTTC	CAIKGGQGQETQYF
.	TRBD2	TRBV12-3/TRBV12-4	TRBJ2-5	TGTGCCAGCAACTGGGCGGGAGGGCTCGGCGAGACCCAGTACTTC	CASNWAGGLGETQYF
.	TRBD2	TRBV7-3	TRBJ2-5	TGTGCCAGCAGCGCCACTAGCGGGCCGCAAGAGACCCAGTACTTC	CASSATSGPQETQYF
few	TRBD1	TRBV20-1	TRBJ1-3	TGCAGTGCTAGAGTTTTTCAGGGGGTCTCTGGAAACACCATATATTTT	CSARVFQGVSGNTIYF
few	.	TRBV4-1	TRBJ2-2	TGCGCCAGCAGCCAACCAAGCAGGAGCGCCGGGGAGCTGTTTTTT	CASSQPSRSAGELFF
few	.	TRBV24-1	TRBJ1-1	TGTGCCACCAGTGTCAGGGGAGGTGAGACTTTCTTT	CATSVRGGETFF
.	.	TRBV11-3	TRBJ2-7	TGTGCCAGCAGCGACACAGGCAGTGGTGGCCTACAGTACTTC	CASSDTGSGGLQYF
few	.	TRBV15	TRBJ1-2	TGTGCCACCAGCAGAGATCACGTCTATGGCTACACCTTC	CATSRDHVYGYTF
.	TRBD1	TRBV12-3/TRBV12-4	TRBJ2-5	TGTGCCAGCAGTCCCAATCGGGACAGGGGGAAAGAGACCCAGTACTTC	CASSPNRDRGKETQYF
.	TRBD1	TRBV5-1	TRBJ1-6	TGCGCCAGCAGCTTGACCCCAGGGGGCCAAGATTCACCCCTCCACTTT	CASSLTPGGQDSPLHF
.	TRBD1	TRBV7-9	TRBJ1-1	TGTGCCAGCAGCCCGGGACAGGCGAAGGCTGAAGCTTTCTTT	CASSPGQAKAEAFF
.	.	TRBV12-3/TRBV12-4	TRBJ2-2	TGTGCCAGCAGACGACAGAACACCGGGGAGCTGTTTTTT	CASRRQNTGELFF
.	.	TRBV7-2	TRBJ2-3	TGTGCCAGCAGCTTTTTCGACAGAGAAGCAGATACGCAGTATTTT	CASSFFDREADTQYF
.	.	TRBV12-3/TRBV12-4	TRBJ1-1	TGTGCCAGCAGTTCCGGACGGTCAGTGAACACTGAAGCTTTCTTT	CASSSGRSVNTEAFF
few	TRBD1	TRBV4-1	TRBJ1-5	TGCGCCAGCAGCCGGACAGGGGGGAATCAGCCCCAGCATTTT	CASSRTGGNQPQHF
few	.	TRBV20-1	TRBJ2-5	TGCAGTGCTAACAATAGGGAGACCCAGTACTTC	CSANNRETQYF
.	.	TRBV19	TRBJ2-2	TGTGCCAGTAGTATTGGCCAGGCCGGGGAGCTGTTTTTT	CASSIGQAGELFF